This T cell receptor beta chain was recovered during a study of regulatory T cells in long-lasting Graves disease. Findings of the study overall: Analysis covered peripheral blood alone, not thyroid tissue.

This clonotype was seen repeatedly, ten times or more. The target antigen is unknown. Libraries of TCR beta came from iRepertoire HTBI primers plus Arm-PCR of CDR3 regions. One entry per CDR3 protein results from TCRdb running MiXCR on the multiplex PCR reads. The sample has about 470,000 distinct CDR3 sequences; approximately 15% are singletons. The time point denotes: newly diagnosed GD, antithyroid drugs for less than 3 months. PBMC RNA served as the TCR library source. In each case, Graves' disease was diagnosed per American Thyroid Association guidelines. This sample was shared with a second study, whose subject was T cells in Graves' hyperthyroidism and ophthalmopathy. That publication notes: Ophthalmopathy stood apart from stable hyperthyroidism in a 13 V-J model.

The sequenced sample was peripheral blood mononuclear cells (PBMCs), obtained at new diagnosis, from a patient treated with antithyroid drugs. The origin of this receptor is a woman aged 25 to 39 with Graves disease.

In DNA, the CDR3 is TGTGCCAGTCAATGGGCTGGCAGACTGAACACTGAAGCTTTCTTT. Protein product: CASQWAGRLNTEAFF. The chain uses TRBV12-3 or TRBV12-4 and TRBJ1-1; no definite D call. Deletions cut 9 bases from V and 0 bases from J, with 17 bases between. This CDR3 has 15 amino acids.